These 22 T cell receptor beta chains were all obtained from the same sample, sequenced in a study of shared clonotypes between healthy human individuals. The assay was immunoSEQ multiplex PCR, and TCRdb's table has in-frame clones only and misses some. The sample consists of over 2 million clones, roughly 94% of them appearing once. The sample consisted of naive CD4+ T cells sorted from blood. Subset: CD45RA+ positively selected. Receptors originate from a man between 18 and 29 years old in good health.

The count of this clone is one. The DNA for the CDR3 is TGTGCCAGCAGTGAAGGAGGGTGGTGGCAGCCCCAGCATTTT. It specifies CASSEGGWWQPQHF. The chain recombines TRBV25-1 with TRBJ1-5; no clear D gene. CDR1 is MGHDK, CDR2 SYGVNS, per germline. Trimming stripped 2 bases from V and 7 bases from J, with 12 bases between. The length of the CDR3 is 14 residues. The full variable domain, rest sourced from reference TRBV25-1 and TRBJ1-5, is EADIYQTPRYLVIGTGKKITLECSQTMGHDKMYWYQQDPGMELHLIHYSYGVNSTEKGDLSSESTVSRIRTEHFPLTLESARPSHTSQYLCASSEGGWWQPQHFGDGTRLSIL.

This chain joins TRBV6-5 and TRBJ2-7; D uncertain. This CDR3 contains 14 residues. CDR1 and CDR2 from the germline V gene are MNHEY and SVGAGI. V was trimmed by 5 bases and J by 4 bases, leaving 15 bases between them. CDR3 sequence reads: CASSREMLGYEQYF. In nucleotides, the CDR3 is TGTGCCAGCAGTCGAGAGATGCTCGGTTACGAGCAGTACTTC.

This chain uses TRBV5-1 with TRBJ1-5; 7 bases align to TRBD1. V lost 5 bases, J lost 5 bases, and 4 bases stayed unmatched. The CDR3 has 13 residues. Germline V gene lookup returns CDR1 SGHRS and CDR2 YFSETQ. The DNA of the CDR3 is TGCGCCAGCAGTTCCAGGGGGGATCAGCCCCAGCATTTT. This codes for CASSSRGDQPQHF.

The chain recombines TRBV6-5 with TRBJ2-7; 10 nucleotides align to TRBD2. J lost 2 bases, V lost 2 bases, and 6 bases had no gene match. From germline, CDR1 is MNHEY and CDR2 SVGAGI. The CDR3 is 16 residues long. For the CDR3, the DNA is TGTGCCAGCAGTTACGCGGCTAGCGGGGGCACCTACGAGCAGTACTTC. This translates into CASSYAASGGTYEQYF.

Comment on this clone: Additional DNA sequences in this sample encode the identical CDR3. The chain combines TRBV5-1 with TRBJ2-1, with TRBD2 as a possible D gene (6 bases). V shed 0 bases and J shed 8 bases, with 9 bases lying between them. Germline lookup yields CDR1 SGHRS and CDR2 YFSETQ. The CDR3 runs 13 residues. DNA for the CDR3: TGCGCCAGCAGCTTGGGGACGGGGGATGAGCAGTTCTTC. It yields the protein CASSLGTGDEQFF.

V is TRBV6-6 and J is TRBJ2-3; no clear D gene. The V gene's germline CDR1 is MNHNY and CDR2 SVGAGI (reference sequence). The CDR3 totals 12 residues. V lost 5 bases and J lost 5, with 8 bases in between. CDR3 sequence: CASSKGIDTQYF. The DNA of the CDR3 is TGTGCCAGCAGTAAAGGGATAGATACGCAGTATTTT.

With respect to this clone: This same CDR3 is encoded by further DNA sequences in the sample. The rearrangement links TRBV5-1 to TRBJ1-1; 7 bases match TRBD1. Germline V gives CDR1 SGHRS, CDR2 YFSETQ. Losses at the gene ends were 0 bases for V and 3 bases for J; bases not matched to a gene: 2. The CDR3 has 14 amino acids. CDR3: CASSLVTGDTEAFF. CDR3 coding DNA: TGCGCCAGCAGCTTGGTAACAGGGGACACTGAAGCTTTCTTT.

CDR3 region: CASSPRGWDTMNTEAFF. In nucleotides, the CDR3 is TGTGCCAGCAGTCCTCGGGGATGGGATACGATGAACACTGAAGCTTTCTTT. The chain carries TRBV28 and TRBJ1-1; D is unresolved. Between the trimmed V and J ends, which lost 5 bases and 0 bases, there was a span of 19 bases. CDR1 and CDR2 from the germline V gene are MDHEN and SYDVKM. CDR3 size: 17 residues. Variable domain in full (rest from reference TRBV28 and TRBJ1-1): DVKVTQSSRYLVKRTGEKVFLECVQDMDHENMFWYRQDPGLGLRLIYFSYDVKMKEKGDIPEGYSVSREKKERFSLILESASTNQTSMYLCASSPRGWDTMNTEAFFGQGTRLTVV.

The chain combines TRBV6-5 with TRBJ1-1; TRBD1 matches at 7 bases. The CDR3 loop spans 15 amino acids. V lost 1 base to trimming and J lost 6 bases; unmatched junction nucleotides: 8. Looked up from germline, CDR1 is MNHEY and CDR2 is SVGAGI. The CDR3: CASSYYGLTGAEAFF. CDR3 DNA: TGTGCCAGCAGTTACTATGGACTCACAGGGGCTGAAGCTTTCTTT.

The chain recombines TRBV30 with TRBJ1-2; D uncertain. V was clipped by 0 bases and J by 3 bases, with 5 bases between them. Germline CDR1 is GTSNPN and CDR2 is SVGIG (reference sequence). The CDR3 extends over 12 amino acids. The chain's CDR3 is CAWSVKDYGYTF. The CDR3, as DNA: TGTGCCTGGAGTGTTAAGGACTATGGCTACACCTTC.

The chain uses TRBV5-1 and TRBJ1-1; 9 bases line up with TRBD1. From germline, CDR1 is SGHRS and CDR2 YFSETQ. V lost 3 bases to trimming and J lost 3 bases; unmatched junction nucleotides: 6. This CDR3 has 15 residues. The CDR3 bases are TGCGCCAGCAGCTACGGACAGGGGAGGCACACTGAAGCTTTCTTT. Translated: CASSYGQGRHTEAFF.

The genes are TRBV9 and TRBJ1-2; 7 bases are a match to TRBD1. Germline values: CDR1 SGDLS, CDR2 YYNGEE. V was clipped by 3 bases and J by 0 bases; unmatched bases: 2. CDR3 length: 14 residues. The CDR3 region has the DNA TGTGCCAGCAGCGCGGGACAGCCTAACTATGGCTACACCTTC. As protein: CASSAGQPNYGYTF.

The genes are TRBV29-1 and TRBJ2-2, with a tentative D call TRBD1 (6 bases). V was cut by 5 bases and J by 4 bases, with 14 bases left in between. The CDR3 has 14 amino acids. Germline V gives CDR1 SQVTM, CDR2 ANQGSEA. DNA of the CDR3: TGCAGCGTTCAGGGGCCCTTAGCCACCGGGGAGCTGTTTTTT. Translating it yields CSVQGPLATGELFF.

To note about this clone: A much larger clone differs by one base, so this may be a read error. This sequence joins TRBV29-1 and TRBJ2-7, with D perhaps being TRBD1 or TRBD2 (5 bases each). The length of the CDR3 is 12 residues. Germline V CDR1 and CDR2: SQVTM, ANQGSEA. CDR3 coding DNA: TGCAGCGTCCGGGATGGGACCTACGAGCGGTACTTC. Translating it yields CSVRDGTYERYF.

Here the CDR3 DNA reads TGTGCCAGCAGCTTAATAGGGGAGAATCAGCCCCAGCATTTT. This codes for CASSLIGENQPQHF. The J gene is TRBJ1-5, the V gene TRBV5-6, with D perhaps matching TRBD1 (5 bases). CDR3 length: 14 amino acids. Per the germline V gene, CDR1 is SGHDT and CDR2 is YYEEEE. V lost 2 bases, J lost 4 bases, and 10 bases lay in between.

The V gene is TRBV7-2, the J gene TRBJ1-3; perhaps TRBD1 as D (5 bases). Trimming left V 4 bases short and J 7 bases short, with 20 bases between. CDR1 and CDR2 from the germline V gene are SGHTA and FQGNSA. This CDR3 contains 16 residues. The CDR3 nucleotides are TGTGCCAGCAGCTCTATTCGCGGCGGCGGGGGGAACACCATATATTTT. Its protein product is CASSSIRGGGGNTIYF.

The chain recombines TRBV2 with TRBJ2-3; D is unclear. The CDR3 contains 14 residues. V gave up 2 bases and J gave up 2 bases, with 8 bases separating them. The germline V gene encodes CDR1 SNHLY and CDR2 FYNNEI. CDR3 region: CASSESDSTDTQYF. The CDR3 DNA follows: TGTGCCAGCAGTGAATCCGACTCCACAGATACGCAGTATTTT.

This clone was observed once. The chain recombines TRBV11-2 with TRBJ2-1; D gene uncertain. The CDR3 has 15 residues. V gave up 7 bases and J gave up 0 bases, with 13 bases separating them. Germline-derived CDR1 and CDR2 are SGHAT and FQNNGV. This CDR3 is CASTLGGSSYNEQFF. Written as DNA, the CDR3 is TGTGCCAGCACCCTAGGCGGTAGCTCCTACAATGAGCAGTTCTTC.

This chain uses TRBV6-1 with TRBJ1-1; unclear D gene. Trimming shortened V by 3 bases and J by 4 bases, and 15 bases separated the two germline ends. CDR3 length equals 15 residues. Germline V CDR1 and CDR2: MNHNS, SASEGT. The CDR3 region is CASSDRSKLGTEAFF. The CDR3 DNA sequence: TGTGCCAGCAGTGACCGGTCGAAACTCGGCACTGAAGCTTTCTTT.

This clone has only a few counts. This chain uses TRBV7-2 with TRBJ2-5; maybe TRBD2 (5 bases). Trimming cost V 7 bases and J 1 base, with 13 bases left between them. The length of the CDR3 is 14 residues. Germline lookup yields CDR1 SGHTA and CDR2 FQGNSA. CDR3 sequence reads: CASTLRGFQETQYF. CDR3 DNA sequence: TGTGCCAGCACTTTGCGAGGGTTCCAAGAGACCCAGTACTTC.

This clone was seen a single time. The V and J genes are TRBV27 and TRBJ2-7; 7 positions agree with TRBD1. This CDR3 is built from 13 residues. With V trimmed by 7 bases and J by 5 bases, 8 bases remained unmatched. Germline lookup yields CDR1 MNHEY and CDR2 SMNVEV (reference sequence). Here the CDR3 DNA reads TGTGCCAGCACCGAGACAGGGAAGAACGAGCAGTACTTC. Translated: CASTETGKNEQYF.

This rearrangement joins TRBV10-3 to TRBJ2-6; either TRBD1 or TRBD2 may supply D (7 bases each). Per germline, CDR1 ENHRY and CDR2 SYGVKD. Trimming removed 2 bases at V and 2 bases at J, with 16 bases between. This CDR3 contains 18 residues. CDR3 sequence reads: CAISEPQGGQAGANVLTF. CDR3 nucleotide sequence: TGTGCCATCAGTGAGCCCCAGGGGGGGCAAGCTGGGGCCAACGTCCTGACTTTC.